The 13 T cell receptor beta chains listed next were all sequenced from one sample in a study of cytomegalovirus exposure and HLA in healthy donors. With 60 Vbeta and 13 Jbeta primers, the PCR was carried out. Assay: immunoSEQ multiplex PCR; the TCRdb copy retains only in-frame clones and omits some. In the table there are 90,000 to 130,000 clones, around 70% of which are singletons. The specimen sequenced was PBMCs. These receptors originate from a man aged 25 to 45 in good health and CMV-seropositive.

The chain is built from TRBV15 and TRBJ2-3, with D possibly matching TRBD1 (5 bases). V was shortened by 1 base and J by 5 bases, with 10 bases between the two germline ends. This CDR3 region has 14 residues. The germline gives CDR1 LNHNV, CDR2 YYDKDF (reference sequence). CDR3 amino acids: CATSRGGAEDTQYF. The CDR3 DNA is TGTGCCACCAGCAGAGGTGGGGCCGAAGATACGCAGTATTTT.

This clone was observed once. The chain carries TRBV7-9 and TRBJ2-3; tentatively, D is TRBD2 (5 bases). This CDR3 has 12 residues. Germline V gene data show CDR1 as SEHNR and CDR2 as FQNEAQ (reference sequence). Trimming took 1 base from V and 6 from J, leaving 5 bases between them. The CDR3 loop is CASSLGEDTQYF. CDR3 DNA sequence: TGTGCCAGCAGCTTAGGGGAGGATACGCAGTATTTT.

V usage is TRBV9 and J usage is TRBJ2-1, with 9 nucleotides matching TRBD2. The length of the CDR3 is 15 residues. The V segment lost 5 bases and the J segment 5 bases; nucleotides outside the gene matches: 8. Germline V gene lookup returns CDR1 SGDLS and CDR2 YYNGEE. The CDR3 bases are TGTGCCAGCAGTCAGGCGGGGGGGCTCAACAATGAGCAGTTCTTC. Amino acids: CASSQAGGLNNEQFF.

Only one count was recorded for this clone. Here the CDR3 reads CAIEGAGGKDTQYF. DNA of the CDR3: TGTGCCATCGAAGGGGCAGGGGGAAAGGATACGCAGTATTTT. V is TRBV2 and J is TRBJ2-3; TRBD1 aligns across 7 bases. Germline CDR1 is SNHLY and CDR2 is FYNNEI. CDR3 length: 14 residues. Trimming at V came to 10 bases and at J to 6 bases, leaving 13 bases not matched to a gene. Supplemented by reference TRBV2 and TRBJ2-3, the full variable domain reads EPEVTQTPSHQVTQMGQEVILRCVPISNHLYFYWYRQILGQKVEFLVSFYNNEISEKSEIFDDQFSVERPDGSNFTLKIRSTKLEDSAMYFCAIEGAGGKDTQYFGPGTRLTVL.

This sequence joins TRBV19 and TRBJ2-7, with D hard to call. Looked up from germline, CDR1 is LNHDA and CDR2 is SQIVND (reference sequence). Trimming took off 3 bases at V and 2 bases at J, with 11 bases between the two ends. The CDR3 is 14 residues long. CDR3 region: CASSISYSTYEQYF. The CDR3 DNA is TGTGCCAGTAGTATCTCCTACTCCACCTACGAGCAGTACTTC.

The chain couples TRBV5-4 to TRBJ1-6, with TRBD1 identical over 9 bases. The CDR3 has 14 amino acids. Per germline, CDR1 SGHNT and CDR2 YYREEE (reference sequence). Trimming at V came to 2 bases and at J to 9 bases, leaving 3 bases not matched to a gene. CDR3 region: CASSLRQGGSPLHF. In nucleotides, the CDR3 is TGTGCCAGCAGCTTACGACAGGGGGGTTCACCCCTCCACTTT.

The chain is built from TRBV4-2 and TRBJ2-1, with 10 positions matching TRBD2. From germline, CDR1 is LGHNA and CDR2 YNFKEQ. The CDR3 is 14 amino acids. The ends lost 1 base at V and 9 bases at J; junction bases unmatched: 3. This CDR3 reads CASSQGLAGAEQFF. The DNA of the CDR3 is TGTGCCAGCAGCCAAGGGCTAGCGGGGGCTGAGCAGTTCTTC.

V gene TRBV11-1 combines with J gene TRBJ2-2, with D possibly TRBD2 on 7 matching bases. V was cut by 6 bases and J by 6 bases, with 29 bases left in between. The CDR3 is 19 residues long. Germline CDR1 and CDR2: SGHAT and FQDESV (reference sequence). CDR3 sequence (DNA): TGTGCCAGCAGTTCCGCCGCCCCTTGGCGGGGGCAGGGAGCCGGGGAGCTGTTTTTT. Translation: CASSSAAPWRGQGAGELFF.

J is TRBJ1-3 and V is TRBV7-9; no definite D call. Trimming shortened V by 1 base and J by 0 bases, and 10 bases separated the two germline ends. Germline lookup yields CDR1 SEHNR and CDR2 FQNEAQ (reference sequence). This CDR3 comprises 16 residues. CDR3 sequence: CASSLVTVSSGNTIYF. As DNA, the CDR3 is TGTGCCAGCAGCTTAGTTACGGTTAGCTCTGGAAACACCATATATTTT.

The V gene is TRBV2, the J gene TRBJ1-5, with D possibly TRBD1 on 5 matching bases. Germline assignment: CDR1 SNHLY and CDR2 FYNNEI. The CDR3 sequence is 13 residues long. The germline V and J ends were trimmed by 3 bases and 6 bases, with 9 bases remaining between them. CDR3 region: CASSEGGVQPQHF. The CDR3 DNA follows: TGTGCCAGCAGTGAGGGAGGGGTTCAGCCCCAGCATTTT.

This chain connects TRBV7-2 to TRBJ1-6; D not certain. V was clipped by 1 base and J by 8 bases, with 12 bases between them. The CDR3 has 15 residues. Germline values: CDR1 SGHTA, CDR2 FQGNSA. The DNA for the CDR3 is TGTGCCAGCAGCTTAGAGTCGGGTTACGATTCACCCCTCCACTTT. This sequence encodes CASSLESGYDSPLHF.

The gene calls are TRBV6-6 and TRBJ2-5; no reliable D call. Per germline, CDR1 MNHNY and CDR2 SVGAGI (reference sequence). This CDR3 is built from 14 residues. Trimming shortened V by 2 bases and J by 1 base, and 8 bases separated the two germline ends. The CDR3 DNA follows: TGTGCCAGCAGTTACGGGTACAGCCAAGAGACCCAGTACTTC. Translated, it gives CASSYGYSQETQYF.

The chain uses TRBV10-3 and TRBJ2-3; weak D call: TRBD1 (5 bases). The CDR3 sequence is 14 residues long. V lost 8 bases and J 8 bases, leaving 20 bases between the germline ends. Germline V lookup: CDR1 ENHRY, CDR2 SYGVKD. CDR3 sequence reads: CAIQLDSELGTQYF. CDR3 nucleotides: TGTGCCATCCAGTTAGACAGTGAATTGGGTACGCAGTATTTT.